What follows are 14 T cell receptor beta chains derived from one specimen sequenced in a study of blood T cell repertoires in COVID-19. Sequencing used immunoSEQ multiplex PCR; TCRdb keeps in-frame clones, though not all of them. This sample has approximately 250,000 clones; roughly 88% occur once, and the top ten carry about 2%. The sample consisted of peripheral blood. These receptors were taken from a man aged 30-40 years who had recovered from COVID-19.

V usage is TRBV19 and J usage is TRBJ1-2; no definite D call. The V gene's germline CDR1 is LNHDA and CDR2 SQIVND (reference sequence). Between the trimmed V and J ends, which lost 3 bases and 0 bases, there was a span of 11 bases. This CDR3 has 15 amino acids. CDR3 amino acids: CASSILGSSNYGYTF. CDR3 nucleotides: TGTGCCAGTAGTATTCTGGGCAGTTCTAACTATGGCTACACCTTC.

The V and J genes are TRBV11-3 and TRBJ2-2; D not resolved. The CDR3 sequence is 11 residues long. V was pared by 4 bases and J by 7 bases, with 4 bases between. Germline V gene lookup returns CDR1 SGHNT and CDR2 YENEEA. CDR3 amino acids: CASSSSGELFF. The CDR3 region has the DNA TGTGCCAGCAGCTCCAGCGGGGAGCTGTTTTTT.

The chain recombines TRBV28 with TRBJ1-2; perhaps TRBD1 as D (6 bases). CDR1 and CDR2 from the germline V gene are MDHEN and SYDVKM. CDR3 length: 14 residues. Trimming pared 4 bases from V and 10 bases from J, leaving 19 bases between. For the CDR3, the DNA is TGTGCCAGCAGTTACAGGGTCACCTCCAGAGACTACACCTTC. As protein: CASSYRVTSRDYTF.

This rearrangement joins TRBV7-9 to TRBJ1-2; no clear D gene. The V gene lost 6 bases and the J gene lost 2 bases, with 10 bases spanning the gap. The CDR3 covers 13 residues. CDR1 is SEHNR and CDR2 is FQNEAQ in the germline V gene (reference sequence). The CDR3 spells CASSKTGNYGYTF. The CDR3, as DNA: TGTGCCAGCAGTAAAACCGGGAACTATGGCTACACCTTC.

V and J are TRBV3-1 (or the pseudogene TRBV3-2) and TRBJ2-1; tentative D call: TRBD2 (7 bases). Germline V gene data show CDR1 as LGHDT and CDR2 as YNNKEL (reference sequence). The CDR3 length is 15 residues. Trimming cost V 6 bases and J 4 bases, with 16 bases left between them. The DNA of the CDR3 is TGTGCCAGCAGGCCGACGGGGGGCGTTTACAATGAGCAGTTCTTC. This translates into CASRPTGGVYNEQFF.

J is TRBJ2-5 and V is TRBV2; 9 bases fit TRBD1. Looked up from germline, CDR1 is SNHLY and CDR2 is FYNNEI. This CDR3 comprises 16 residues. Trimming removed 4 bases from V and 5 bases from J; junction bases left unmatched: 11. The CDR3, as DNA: TGTGCCAGCAGTGCAAGGAGGACAGGGGATGGCGAGACCCAGTACTTC. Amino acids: CASSARRTGDGETQYF.

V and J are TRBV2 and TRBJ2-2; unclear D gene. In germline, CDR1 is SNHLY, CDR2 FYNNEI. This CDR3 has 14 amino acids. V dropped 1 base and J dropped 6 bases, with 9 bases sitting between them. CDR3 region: CASSEVPQSGELFF. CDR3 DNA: TGTGCCAGCAGTGAAGTACCACAGTCCGGGGAGCTGTTTTTT.

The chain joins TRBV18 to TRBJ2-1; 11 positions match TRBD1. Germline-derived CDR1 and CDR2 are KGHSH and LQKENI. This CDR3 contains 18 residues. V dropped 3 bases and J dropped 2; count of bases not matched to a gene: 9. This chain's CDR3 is CASSPLASGQGAYNEQFF. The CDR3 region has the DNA TGTGCCAGCTCACCTCTAGCGTCGGGACAGGGGGCCTACAATGAGCAGTTCTTC.

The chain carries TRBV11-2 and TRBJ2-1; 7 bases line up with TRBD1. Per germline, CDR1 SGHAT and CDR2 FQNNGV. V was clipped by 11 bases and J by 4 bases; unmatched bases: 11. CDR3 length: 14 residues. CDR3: CASQDRWDYNEQFF. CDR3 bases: TGTGCCTCCCAGGACAGGTGGGATTACAATGAGCAGTTCTTC.

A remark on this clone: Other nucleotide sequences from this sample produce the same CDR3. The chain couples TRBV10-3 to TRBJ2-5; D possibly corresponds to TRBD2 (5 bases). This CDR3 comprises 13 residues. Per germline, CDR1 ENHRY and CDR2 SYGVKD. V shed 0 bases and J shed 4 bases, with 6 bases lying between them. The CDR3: CAISESGGETQYF. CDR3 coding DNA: TGTGCCATCAGTGAGTCCGGAGGAGAGACCCAGTACTTC.

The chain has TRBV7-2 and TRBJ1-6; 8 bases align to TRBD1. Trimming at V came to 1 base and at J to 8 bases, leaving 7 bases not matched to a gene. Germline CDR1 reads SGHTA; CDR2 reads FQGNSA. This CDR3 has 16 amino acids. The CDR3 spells CASSLVPQGQDSPLHF. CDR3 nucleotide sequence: TGTGCCAGCAGCTTAGTTCCTCAGGGACAGGATTCACCCCTCCACTTT. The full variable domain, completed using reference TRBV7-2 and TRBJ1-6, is GAGVSQSPSNKVTEKGKDVELRCDPISGHTALYWYRQSLGQGLEFLIYFQGNSAPDKSGLPSDRFSAERTGGSVSTLTIQRTQQEDSAVYLCASSLVPQGQDSPLHFGNGTRLTVT.

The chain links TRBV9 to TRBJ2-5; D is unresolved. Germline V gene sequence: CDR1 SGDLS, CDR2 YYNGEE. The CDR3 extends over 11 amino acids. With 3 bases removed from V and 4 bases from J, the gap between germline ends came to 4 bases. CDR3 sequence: CASSAGETQYF. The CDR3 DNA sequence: TGTGCCAGCAGCGCGGGAGAGACCCAGTACTTC.

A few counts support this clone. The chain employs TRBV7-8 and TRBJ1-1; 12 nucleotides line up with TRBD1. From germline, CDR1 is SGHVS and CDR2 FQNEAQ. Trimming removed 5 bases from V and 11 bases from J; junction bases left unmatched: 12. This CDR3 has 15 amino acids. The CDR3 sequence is CASSPWGQGARRAFF. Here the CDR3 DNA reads TGTGCCAGCAGCCCGTGGGGACAGGGGGCGCGGAGGGCTTTCTTT. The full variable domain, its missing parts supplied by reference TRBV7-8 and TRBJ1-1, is GAGVSQSPRYKVAKRGQDVALRCDPISGHVSLFWYQQALGQGPEFLTYFQNEAQLDKSGLPSDRFFAERPEGSVSTLKIQRTQQEDSAVYLCASSPWGQGARRAFFGQGTRLTVV.

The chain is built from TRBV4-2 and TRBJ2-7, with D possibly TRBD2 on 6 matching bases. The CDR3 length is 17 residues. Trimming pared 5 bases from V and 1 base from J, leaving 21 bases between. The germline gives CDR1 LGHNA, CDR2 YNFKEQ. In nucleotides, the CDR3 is TGTGCCAGCAGCTCCCTACGGTGGCAGGAGGGGTCCTACGAGCAGTACTTC. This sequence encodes CASSSLRWQEGSYEQYF.